This T cell receptor beta chain was sequenced in a study of a mutant IDH1 vaccine in newly diagnosed glioma. Whole-study context: Before enrollment, patients got radiotherapy alone, temozolomide alone, or mostly the combination. Overall study findings and caveats: The vaccine induced immune responses, and these occurred in roughly 93% of patients. Apparently, pseudoprogression bore no relation to changes among the top peripheral T cell clonotypes.

This clone showed up just once. Its antigen is undetermined. Deletions cut 5 bases from V and 4 bases from J, with 11 bases between. The germline V gene has CDR1 MRHNA and CDR2 SNTAGT. CDR3 length equals 13 residues. Assay used: immunoSEQ multiplex PCR; TCRdb lists only in-frame clones, some missing. The data show about 53,000 clones, about 88% seen once. The time point is: week 5, during vaccination. It was 300 ug of mutant IDH1 20-mer peptide that made up each vaccine dose, given with topical imiquimod. New WHO grade 3 or 4 astrocytomas that were IDH1-mutant and ATRX-lost occurred in the donors. The V call is TRBV6-4, the J call TRBJ1-2; TRBD1 is a possible D gene (6 bases). Sequenced material: PBMCs, taken from a glioma patient whose treatment included an IDH1 peptide vaccine. The receptor was isolated from a woman aged 45-59 years with glioma. The CDR3 nucleotides read TGTGCCAGCAGTATACAGGGTGGCTATGGCTACACCTTC. Translated, it gives CASSIQGGYGYTF.